The clone carrying this T cell receptor beta chain was seen a handful of times. Its antigen is unknown. Template switching created a universal primer site, and the cDNA included unique molecular identifiers. TCRdb itself ran the 5' RACE reads through MiXCR, one entry per CDR3 protein. This sample yields hundreds of thousands of distinct CDR3 sequences, of which roughly 7% are seen a single time; roughly 3.7% belongs to the top ten. This sample was included in a study of identical twins. Points from the study as a whole: Surplus twin overlap in beta out-of-frame sequences was less pronounced.

These sequences were also reported in another study, on yellow fever vaccine responses in identical twins. Per that study: Convergence reportedly seemed to mark part of the twins' vaccine T cell response, with personalization marking the rest.

The receptor was isolated from a woman under 30 in good health. Sequencing used memory (CD45RO+) T cells sorted from blood.

This CDR3 reads CASSPWDSNNEQFF. CDR3 coding DNA: TGTGCCAGCTCACCATGGGACAGCAACAATGAGCAGTTCTTC. The V and J genes are TRBV18 and TRBJ2-1; TRBD1 aligns across 7 bases. Per the germline V gene, CDR1 is KGHSH and CDR2 is LQKENI. This CDR3 is built from 14 residues. The J segment lost 5 bases and the V segment lost 2 bases, leaving 3 bases of the junction unmatched.